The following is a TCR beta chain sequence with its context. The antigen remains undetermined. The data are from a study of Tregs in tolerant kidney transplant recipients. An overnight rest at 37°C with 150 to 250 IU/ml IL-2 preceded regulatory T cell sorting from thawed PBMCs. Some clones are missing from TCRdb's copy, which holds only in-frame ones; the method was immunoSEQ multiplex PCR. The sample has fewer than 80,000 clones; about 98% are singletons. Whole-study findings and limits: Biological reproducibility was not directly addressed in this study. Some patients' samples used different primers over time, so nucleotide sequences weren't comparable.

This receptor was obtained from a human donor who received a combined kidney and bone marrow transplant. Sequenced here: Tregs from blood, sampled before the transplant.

The CDR3 bases are TGTGCCAGCAGTTTACCAGGGAACACTGAAGCTTTCTTT. This encodes CASSLPGNTEAFF. The V call is TRBV28, the J call TRBJ1-1, with no clear D. The germline V gene encodes CDR1 MDHEN and CDR2 SYDVKM. V was cut by 2 bases and J by 1 base, with 5 bases left in between. This CDR3 has 13 amino acids.